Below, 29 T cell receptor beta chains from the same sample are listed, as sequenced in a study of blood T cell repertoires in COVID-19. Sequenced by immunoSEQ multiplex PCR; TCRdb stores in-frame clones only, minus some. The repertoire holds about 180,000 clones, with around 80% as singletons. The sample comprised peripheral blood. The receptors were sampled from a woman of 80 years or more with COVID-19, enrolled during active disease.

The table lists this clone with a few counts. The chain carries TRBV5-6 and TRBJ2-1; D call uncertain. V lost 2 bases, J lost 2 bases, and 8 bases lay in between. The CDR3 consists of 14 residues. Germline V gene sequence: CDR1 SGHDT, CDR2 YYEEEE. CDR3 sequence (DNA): TGTGCCAGCAGCTTCCAGAGGACCTACAATGAGCAGTTCTTC. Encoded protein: CASSFQRTYNEQFF.

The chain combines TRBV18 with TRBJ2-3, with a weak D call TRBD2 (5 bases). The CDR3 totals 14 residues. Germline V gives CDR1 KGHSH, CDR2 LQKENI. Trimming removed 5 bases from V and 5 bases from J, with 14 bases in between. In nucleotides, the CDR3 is TGTGCCAGCTCAGCGACCACGAGCGGAGATACGCAGTATTTT. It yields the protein CASSATTSGDTQYF.

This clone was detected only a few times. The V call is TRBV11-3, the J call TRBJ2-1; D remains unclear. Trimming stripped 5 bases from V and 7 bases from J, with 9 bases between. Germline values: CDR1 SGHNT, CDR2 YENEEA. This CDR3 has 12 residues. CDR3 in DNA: TGTGCCAGCAGCCCGGGTTTTAATGAGCAGTTCTTC. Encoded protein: CASSPGFNEQFF.

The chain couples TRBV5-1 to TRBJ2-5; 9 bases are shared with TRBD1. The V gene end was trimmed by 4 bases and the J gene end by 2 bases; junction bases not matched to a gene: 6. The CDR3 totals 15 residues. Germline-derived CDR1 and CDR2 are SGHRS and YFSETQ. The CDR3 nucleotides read TGCGCCAGCAGCACGGGGACAGGGAGGCAAGAGACCCAGTACTTC. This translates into CASSTGTGRQETQYF.

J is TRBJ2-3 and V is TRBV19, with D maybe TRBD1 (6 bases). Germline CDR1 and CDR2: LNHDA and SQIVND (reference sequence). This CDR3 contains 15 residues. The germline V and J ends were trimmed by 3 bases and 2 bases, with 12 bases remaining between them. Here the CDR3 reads CASSMKQGLTDTQYF. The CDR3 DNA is TGTGCCAGTAGTATGAAACAGGGTCTCACAGATACGCAGTATTTT.

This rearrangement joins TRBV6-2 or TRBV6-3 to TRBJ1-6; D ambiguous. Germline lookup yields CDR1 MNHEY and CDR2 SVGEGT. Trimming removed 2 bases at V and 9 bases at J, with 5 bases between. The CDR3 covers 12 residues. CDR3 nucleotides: TGTGCCAGCAGTTACGCGGGTTCACCCCTCCACTTT. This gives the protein CASSYAGSPLHF.

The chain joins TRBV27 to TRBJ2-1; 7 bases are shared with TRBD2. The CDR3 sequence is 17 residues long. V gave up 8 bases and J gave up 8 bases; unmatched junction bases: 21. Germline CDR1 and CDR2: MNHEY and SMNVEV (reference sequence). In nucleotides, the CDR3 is TGTGCCAGCCGCCGGGAGGACTCCGGACCCAAGGAGGATGAGCAGTTCTTC. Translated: CASRREDSGPKEDEQFF.

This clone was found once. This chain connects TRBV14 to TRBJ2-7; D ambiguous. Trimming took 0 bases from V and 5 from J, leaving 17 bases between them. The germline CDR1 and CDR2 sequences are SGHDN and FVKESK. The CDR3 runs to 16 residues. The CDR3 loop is CASSQDPGPPADEQYF. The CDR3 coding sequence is TGTGCCAGCAGCCAAGACCCGGGTCCCCCCGCTGACGAGCAGTACTTC.

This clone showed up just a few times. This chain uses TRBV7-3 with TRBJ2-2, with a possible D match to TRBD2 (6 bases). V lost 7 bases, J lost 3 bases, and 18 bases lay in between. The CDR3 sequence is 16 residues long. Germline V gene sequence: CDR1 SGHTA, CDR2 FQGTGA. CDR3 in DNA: TGTGCCAGCACCCCGAATAGCGGATTGGACACCGGGGAGCTGTTTTTT. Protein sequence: CASTPNSGLDTGELFF.

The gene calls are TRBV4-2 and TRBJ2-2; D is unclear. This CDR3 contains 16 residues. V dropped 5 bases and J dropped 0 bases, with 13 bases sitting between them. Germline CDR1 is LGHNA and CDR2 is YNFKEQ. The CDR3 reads CASSSTAFANTGELFF. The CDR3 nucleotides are TGTGCCAGCAGCTCAACAGCTTTTGCGAACACCGGGGAGCTGTTTTTT.

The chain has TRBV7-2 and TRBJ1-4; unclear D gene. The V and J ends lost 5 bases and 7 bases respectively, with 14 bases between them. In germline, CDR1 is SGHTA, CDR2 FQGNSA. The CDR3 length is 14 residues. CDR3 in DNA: TGTGCCAGCAGCCCTTTTGCCCGGGGTGAAAAACTGTTTTTT. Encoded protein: CASSPFARGEKLFF.

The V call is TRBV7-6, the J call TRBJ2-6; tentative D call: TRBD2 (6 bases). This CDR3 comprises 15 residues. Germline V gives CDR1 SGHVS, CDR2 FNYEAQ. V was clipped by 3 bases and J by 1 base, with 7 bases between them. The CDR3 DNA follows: TGTGCCAGCAGCTTGCGGGGTTCTGGGGCCAACGTCCTGACTTTC. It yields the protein CASSLRGSGANVLTF.

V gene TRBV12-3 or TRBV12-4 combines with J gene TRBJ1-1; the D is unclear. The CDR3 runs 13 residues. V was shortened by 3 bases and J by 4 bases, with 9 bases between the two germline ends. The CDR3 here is CASSFGRFTEAFF. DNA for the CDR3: TGTGCCAGCAGTTTCGGGAGGTTCACTGAAGCTTTCTTT.

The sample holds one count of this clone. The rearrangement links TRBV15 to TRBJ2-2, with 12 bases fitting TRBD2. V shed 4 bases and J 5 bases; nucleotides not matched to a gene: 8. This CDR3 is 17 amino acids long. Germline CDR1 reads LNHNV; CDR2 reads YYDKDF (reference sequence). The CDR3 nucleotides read TGTGCCACCAGCATCGGACTAGCGGGGAGGGTGACCGGGGAGCTGTTTTTT. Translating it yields CATSIGLAGRVTGELFF.

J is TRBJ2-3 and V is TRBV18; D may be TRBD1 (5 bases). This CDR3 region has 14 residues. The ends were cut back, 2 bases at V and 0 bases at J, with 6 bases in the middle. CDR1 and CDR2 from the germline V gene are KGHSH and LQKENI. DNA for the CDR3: TGTGCCAGCTCACCAGGGGCAAGCACAGATACGCAGTATTTT. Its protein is CASSPGASTDTQYF.

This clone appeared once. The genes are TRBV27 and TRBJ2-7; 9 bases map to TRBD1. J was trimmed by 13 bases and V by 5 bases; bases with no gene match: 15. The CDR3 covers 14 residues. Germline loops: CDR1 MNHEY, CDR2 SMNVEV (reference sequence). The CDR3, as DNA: TGTGCCAGCAGTCCTTCCAAGGGACAGGGTAGGTCTTACTTC. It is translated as CASSPSKGQGRSYF.

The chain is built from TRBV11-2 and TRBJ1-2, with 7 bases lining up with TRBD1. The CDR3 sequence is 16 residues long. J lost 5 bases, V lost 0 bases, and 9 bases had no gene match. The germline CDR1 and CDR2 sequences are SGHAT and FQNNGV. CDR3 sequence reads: CASSLEPRDSVYGYTF. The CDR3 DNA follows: TGTGCCAGCAGCTTAGAGCCTCGGGACAGCGTATATGGCTACACCTTC. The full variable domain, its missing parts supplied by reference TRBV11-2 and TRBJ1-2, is EAGVAQSPRYKIIEKRQSVAFWCNPISGHATLYWYQQILGQGPKLLIQFQNNGVVDDSQLPKDRFSAERLKGVDSTLKIQPAKLEDSAVYLCASSLEPRDSVYGYTFGSGTRLTVV.

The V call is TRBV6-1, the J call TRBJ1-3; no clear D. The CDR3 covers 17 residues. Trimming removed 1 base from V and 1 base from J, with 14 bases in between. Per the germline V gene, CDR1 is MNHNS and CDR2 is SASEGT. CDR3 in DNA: TGTGCCAGCAGTGAAGAGCGGGGATCAATTTCTGGAAACACCATATATTTT. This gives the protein CASSEERGSISGNTIYF.

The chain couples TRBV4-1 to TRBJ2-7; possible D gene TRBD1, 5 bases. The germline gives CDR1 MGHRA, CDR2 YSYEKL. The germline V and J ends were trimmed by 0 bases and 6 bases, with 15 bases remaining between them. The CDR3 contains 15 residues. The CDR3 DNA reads TGCGCCAGCAGCCAAGATTGGGGCGTCCTCGGCGAGCAGTACTTC. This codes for CASSQDWGVLGEQYF.

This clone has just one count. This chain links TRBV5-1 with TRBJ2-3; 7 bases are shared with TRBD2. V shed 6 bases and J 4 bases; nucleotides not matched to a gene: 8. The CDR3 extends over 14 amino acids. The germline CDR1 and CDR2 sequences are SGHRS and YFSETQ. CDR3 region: CASTTSSGSDTQYF. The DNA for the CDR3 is TGCGCCAGCACGACTAGCTCGGGGTCAGATACGCAGTATTTT.

Here the CDR3 reads CASNGITSSEQYF. The CDR3 coding sequence is TGCGCCAGCAATGGGATAACTAGCAGCGAGCAGTACTTC. The chain links TRBV5-1 to TRBJ2-7; possibly TRBD2 for D (6 bases). Trimming cost V 6 bases and J 6 bases, with 16 bases left between them. The CDR3 is 13 amino acids. Germline V gene lookup returns CDR1 SGHRS and CDR2 YFSETQ.

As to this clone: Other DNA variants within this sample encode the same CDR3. The CDR3 DNA reads as TGTGCCAGTAGTATGGGGCGTGCAGATACGCAGTATTTT. Its translation is CASSMGRADTQYF. The V and J genes are TRBV19 and TRBJ2-3; D is perhaps TRBD1 (5 bases). CDR1 is LNHDA and CDR2 is SQIVND in the germline V gene (reference sequence). The CDR3 sequence is 13 residues long. Between the trimmed V and J ends, which lost 3 bases and 4 bases, there was a span of 8 bases.

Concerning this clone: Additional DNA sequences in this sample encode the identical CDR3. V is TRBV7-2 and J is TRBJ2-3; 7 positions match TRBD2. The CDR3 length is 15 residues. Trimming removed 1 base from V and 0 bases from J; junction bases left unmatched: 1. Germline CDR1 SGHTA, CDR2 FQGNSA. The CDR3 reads CASSLVGGSTDTQYF. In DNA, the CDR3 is TGTGCCAGCAGCTTAGTGGGGGGGAGCACAGATACGCAGTATTTT.

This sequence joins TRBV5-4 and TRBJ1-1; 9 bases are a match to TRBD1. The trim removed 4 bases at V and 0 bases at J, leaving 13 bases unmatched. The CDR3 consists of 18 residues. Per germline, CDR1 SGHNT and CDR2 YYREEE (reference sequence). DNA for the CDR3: TGTGCCAGCAGCAAACGATCCGGGACAGGGCACATGAACACTGAAGCTTTCTTT. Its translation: CASSKRSGTGHMNTEAFF.

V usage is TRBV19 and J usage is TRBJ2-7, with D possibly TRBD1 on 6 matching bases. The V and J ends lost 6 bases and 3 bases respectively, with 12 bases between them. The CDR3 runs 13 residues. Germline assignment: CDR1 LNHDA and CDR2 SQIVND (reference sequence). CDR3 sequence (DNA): TGTGCCAGTAGCACTGGGACAATCTACGAGCAGTACTTC. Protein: CASSTGTIYEQYF.

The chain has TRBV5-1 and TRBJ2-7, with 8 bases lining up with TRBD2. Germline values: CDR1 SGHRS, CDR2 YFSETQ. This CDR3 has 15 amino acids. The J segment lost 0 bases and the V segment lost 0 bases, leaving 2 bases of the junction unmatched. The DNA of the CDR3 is TGCGCCAGCAGCTTGGAAACTAGCGGCTCCTACGAGCAGTACTTC. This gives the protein CASSLETSGSYEQYF.

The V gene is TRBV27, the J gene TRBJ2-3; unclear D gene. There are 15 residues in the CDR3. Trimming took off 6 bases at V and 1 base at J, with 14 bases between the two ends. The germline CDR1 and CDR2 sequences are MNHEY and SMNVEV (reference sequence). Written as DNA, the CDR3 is TGTGCCAGCAGCAAGCTCGTCGAGGGCACAGATACGCAGTATTTT. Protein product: CASSKLVEGTDTQYF.

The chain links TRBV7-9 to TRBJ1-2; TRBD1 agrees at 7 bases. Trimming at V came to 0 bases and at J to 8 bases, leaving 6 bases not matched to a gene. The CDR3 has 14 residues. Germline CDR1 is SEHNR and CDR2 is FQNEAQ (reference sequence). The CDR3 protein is CASSLAVLGQGYTF. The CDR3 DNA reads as TGTGCCAGCAGCTTAGCAGTCCTGGGACAGGGCTACACCTTC. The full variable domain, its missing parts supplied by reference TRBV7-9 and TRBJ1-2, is DTGVSQNPRHKITKRGQNVTFRCDPISEHNRLYWYRQTLGQGPEFLTYFQNEAQLEKSRLLSDRFSAERPKGSFSTLEIQRTEQGDSAMYLCASSLAVLGQGYTFGSGTRLTVV.

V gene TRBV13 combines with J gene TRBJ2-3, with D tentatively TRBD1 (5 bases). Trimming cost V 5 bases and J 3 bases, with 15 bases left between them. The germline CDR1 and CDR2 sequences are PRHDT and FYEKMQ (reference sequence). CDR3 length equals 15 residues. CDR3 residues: CASSLPWGDTDTQYF. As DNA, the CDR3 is TGTGCCAGCAGCCTGCCCTGGGGCGATACAGATACGCAGTATTTT. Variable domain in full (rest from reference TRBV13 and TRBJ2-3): AAGVIQSPRHLIKEKRETATLKCYPIPRHDTVYWYQQGPGQDPQFLISFYEKMQSDKGSIPDRFSAQQFSDYHSELNMSSLELGDSALYFCASSLPWGDTDTQYFGPGTRLTVL.